Presented here are 25 T cell receptor beta chains from one specimen sequenced in a study of cytomegalovirus exposure and HLA in healthy donors. PCR employed 60 Vbeta and 13 Jbeta primers. TCRdb's copy holds only in-frame clones and misses some; the assay was immunoSEQ multiplex PCR. The sample lists 85,000 to 100,000 clones, about nine tenths seen once, with approximately 9.2% in the top ten. The sequencing input was PBMCs. The receptors were gathered from a man aged 25-45 years in good health and CMV-seropositive.

The chain uses TRBV2 and TRBJ2-7, with D perhaps TRBD2 (5 bases). Germline CDR1 reads SNHLY; CDR2 reads FYNNEI. V was trimmed by 5 bases and J by 7 bases, leaving 21 bases between them. This CDR3 has 15 amino acids. The CDR3 loop is CASSREFIGTGEQYF. As DNA, the CDR3 is TGTGCCAGCAGTAGGGAGTTTATCGGCACGGGGGAGCAGTACTTC.

This chain's CDR3 is CASSFGSAGGETQYF. In DNA, the CDR3 is TGTGCCAGCAGCTTTGGGTCAGCGGGAGGAGAGACCCAGTACTTC. V usage is TRBV5-5 and J usage is TRBJ2-5; 9 positions agree with TRBD2. J gave up 4 bases and V 2 bases, and 6 bases lay outside the gene matches. The CDR3 is made up of 15 amino acids. Germline-derived CDR1 and CDR2 are SGHKS and YYEKEE (reference sequence).

The rearrangement links TRBV30 to TRBJ2-7; 11 bases are shared with TRBD2. The CDR3 contains 17 residues. V lost 0 bases, J lost 2 bases, and 9 bases stayed unmatched. The germline CDR1 and CDR2 sequences are GTSNPN and SVGIG (reference sequence). The CDR3 spells CAWSVDYSGRAAYEQYF. The CDR3 DNA follows: TGTGCCTGGAGTGTTGACTATAGCGGGAGGGCCGCCTACGAGCAGTACTTC.

DNA for the CDR3: TGCGCCAGCAGCCCCGGCCGGGGAGGGGGCGAGCAGTACTTC. Translating gives CASSPGRGGGEQYF. The chain is built from TRBV5-1 and TRBJ2-7, with TRBD2 as a possible D gene (7 bases). The V end was cut by 4 bases, the J end by 6 bases, with 17 bases between. Germline V lookup: CDR1 SGHRS, CDR2 YFSETQ. The CDR3 loop spans 14 amino acids. Drawing the rest from reference TRBV5-1 and TRBJ2-7, the complete variable domain is KAGVTQTPRYLIKTRGQQVTLSCSPISGHRSVSWYQQTPGQGLQFLFEYFSETQRNKGNFPGRFSGRQFSNSRSEMNVSTLELGDSALYLCASSPGRGGGEQYFGPGTRLTVT.

This clone was found once. The V and J genes are TRBV28 and TRBJ2-7, with TRBD2 identical over 7 bases. The germline gives CDR1 MDHEN, CDR2 SYDVKM. V gave up 6 bases and J gave up 1 base; unmatched junction bases: 9. The CDR3 extends over 15 amino acids. The CDR3 sequence: CASRSAASGSYEQYF. In DNA form, the CDR3 reads TGTGCCAGCAGATCCGCGGCTAGCGGTTCCTACGAGCAGTACTTC.

The chain has TRBV5-1 and TRBJ1-1, with D perhaps TRBD1 (5 bases). From germline, CDR1 is SGHRS and CDR2 YFSETQ. CDR3 length: 16 residues. V dropped 2 bases and J dropped 0 bases, with 14 bases sitting between them. The CDR3 loop reads CASSLQVPGMNTEAFF. CDR3 nucleotides: TGCGCCAGCAGCTTACAGGTCCCGGGTATGAACACTGAAGCTTTCTTT. The whole variable domain, filled in from reference TRBV5-1 and TRBJ1-1, reads KAGVTQTPRYLIKTRGQQVTLSCSPISGHRSVSWYQQTPGQGLQFLFEYFSETQRNKGNFPGRFSGRQFSNSRSEMNVSTLELGDSALYLCASSLQVPGMNTEAFFGQGTRLTVV.

V gene TRBV14 combines with J gene TRBJ1-2, with 7 bases that match TRBD1. Germline V lookup: CDR1 SGHDN, CDR2 FVKESK. Trimming at V came to 1 base and at J to 4 bases, leaving 6 bases not matched to a gene. CDR3 size: 15 residues. The chain's CDR3 is CASSQARDSLYGYTF. CDR3 nucleotide sequence: TGTGCCAGCAGCCAAGCCCGGGACAGCCTCTATGGCTACACCTTC.

The chain uses TRBV6-6 and TRBJ2-7; D might be TRBD1 (8 bases). Trimming took 6 bases from V and 1 from J, leaving 10 bases between them. Germline loops: CDR1 MNHNY, CDR2 SVGAGI (reference sequence). This CDR3 has 13 residues. The CDR3 coding sequence is TGTGCCAGCAGACAGGGGGGGTCCTACGAGCAGTACTTC. Translating it yields CASRQGGSYEQYF.

The chain couples TRBV25-1 to TRBJ2-7; D gene ambiguous. The germline V and J ends were trimmed by 0 bases and 7 bases, with 16 bases remaining between them. The germline V gene encodes CDR1 MGHDK and CDR2 SYGVNS. CDR3 length equals 15 residues. CDR3 protein: CASSEYGPPHEEQYF. DNA for the CDR3: TGTGCCAGCAGTGAATATGGCCCGCCACACGAAGAGCAGTACTTC.

This clone appeared once. This chain uses TRBV11-2 with TRBJ1-1; a possible D gene is TRBD1 (6 bases). CDR3 size: 14 residues. V shed 5 bases and J shed 4 bases, with 14 bases lying between them. The germline V gene has CDR1 SGHAT and CDR2 FQNNGV. The CDR3 region has the DNA TGTGCCAGCAGCACACAGGGTTCGGGCACTGAAGCTTTCTTT. This gives the protein CASSTQGSGTEAFF.

The chain employs TRBV28 and TRBJ2-5; 8 positions agree with TRBD2. Looked up from germline, CDR1 is MDHEN and CDR2 is SYDVKM. The CDR3 is 15 residues long. Trimming removed 8 bases from V and 1 base from J; junction bases left unmatched: 9. CDR3 DNA: TGTGCCAGCGGAAGCGGGAGCGGGGGCCAAGAGACCCAGTACTTC. Translating it yields CASGSGSGGQETQYF.

The chain links TRBV5-1 to TRBJ2-3; 8 positions match TRBD2. Germline-derived CDR1 and CDR2 are SGHRS and YFSETQ. V lost 4 bases to trimming and J lost 3 bases; unmatched junction nucleotides: 10. The CDR3 runs to 16 residues. CDR3 in DNA: TGCGCCAGCAGCCTGGGGGGGACTAGTATAACAGATACGCAGTATTTT. Translating it yields CASSLGGTSITDTQYF.

The V call is TRBV10-1, the J call TRBJ1-5, with D perhaps TRBD1 (5 bases). The CDR3 has 14 amino acids. V lost 4 bases, J lost 3 bases, and 10 bases lay in between. Germline CDR1 reads WNHNN; CDR2 reads SYGVQD (reference sequence). This chain's CDR3 is CASSGGEPNQPQHF. DNA for the CDR3: TGCGCCAGCAGTGGGGGGGAACCCAATCAGCCCCAGCATTTT.

The V and J genes are TRBV27 and TRBJ1-5; 10 bases are shared with TRBD1. CDR3 length: 15 amino acids. The junction had 5 bases not matched to a gene; V was cut back by 5 bases and J by 4 bases. Germline loops: CDR1 MNHEY, CDR2 SMNVEV (reference sequence). The CDR3: CASSPMGQGNQPQHF. The CDR3 coding sequence is TGTGCCAGCAGTCCCATGGGACAGGGGAATCAGCCCCAGCATTTT.

The chain recombines TRBV27 with TRBJ1-6; D gene unclear. Trimming left V 2 bases short and J 3 bases short, with 8 bases between. Germline assignment: CDR1 MNHEY and CDR2 SMNVEV (reference sequence). The CDR3 loop spans 15 amino acids. This CDR3 is CASSLGSYYNSPLHF. DNA of the CDR3: TGTGCCAGCAGTTTAGGGAGTTACTATAATTCACCCCTCCACTTT.

The genes are TRBV7-8 and TRBJ2-1; no clear D gene. This CDR3 comprises 14 residues. With 4 bases removed from V and 1 base from J, the gap between germline ends came to 8 bases. Germline CDR1 is SGHVS and CDR2 is FQNEAQ. The CDR3 sequence: CASSSTYSYNEQFF. The CDR3 bases are TGTGCCAGCAGCTCCACTTATTCCTACAATGAGCAGTTCTTC.

The chain links TRBV11-3 to TRBJ2-7; 7 nucleotides match TRBD2. V was clipped by 0 bases and J by 4 bases; unmatched bases: 15. Per germline, CDR1 SGHNT and CDR2 YENEEA. The CDR3 runs 18 residues. In DNA form, the CDR3 reads TGTGCCAGCAGCTTAGAAATTGGGGGGGGAGGGGAGGTGTACGAGCAGTACTTC. Amino acids: CASSLEIGGGGEVYEQYF.

This chain connects TRBV11-2 to TRBJ2-3; 11 nucleotides agree with TRBD2. The CDR3 totals 18 residues. V lost 4 bases and J lost 1; bases outside the gene matches: 10. Germline lookup yields CDR1 SGHAT and CDR2 FQNNGV. In nucleotides, the CDR3 is TGTGCCAGCAGCTCTATCTCGGGACTAGCGGAACGCACAGATACGCAGTATTTT. It is translated as CASSSISGLAERTDTQYF.

The chain carries TRBV6-5 and TRBJ1-3; D remains unclear. The CDR3 sequence is 11 residues long. Germline lookup yields CDR1 MNHEY and CDR2 SVGAGI. Trimming stripped 10 bases from V and 3 bases from J, with 7 bases between. CDR3 in amino acids: CATSFGNTIYF. CDR3 coding DNA: TGTGCCACCTCTTTTGGAAACACCATATATTTT.

This clone was counted between two and nine times. The gene calls are TRBV6-1 and TRBJ1-2; D unclear. Between the trimmed V and J ends, which lost 1 base and 2 bases, there was a span of 5 bases. The CDR3 runs to 13 residues. Per germline, CDR1 MNHNS and CDR2 SASEGT. The CDR3 region is CASSEDTNYGYTF. CDR3 coding DNA: TGTGCCAGCAGTGAAGACACGAACTATGGCTACACCTTC.

The J gene is TRBJ2-2, the V gene TRBV2, with 7 bases matching TRBD1. Trimming removed 7 bases from V and 3 bases from J; junction bases left unmatched: 11. This CDR3 has 16 residues. Per germline, CDR1 SNHLY and CDR2 FYNNEI. DNA for the CDR3: TGTGCCAGCACCAAACAGGGGAACCTTGACACCGGGGAGCTGTTTTTT. It translates to CASTKQGNLDTGELFF.

This chain connects TRBV6-1 to TRBJ1-3; no clear D. In germline, CDR1 is MNHNS, CDR2 SASEGT. The CDR3 runs to 16 residues. V lost 0 bases and J 0 bases, leaving 9 bases between the germline ends. CDR3 region: CASSEARVVSGNTIYF. CDR3 coding DNA: TGTGCCAGCAGTGAAGCGCGGGTGGTCTCTGGAAACACCATATATTTT.

The chain couples TRBV5-4 to TRBJ2-3; TRBD2 matches 13 bases. The CDR3 has 17 residues. V dropped 3 bases and J dropped 2; count of bases not matched to a gene: 6. Per the germline V gene, CDR1 is SGHNT and CDR2 is YYREEE (reference sequence). The CDR3 DNA reads as TGTGCCAGCAGCTCCGGACTAGCGGGAGTTCACACAGATACGCAGTATTTT. It is translated as CASSSGLAGVHTDTQYF.

The chain joins TRBV5-1 to TRBJ2-5, with a tentative D call TRBD1 (7 bases). Trimming pared 0 bases from V and 4 bases from J, leaving 13 bases between. CDR1 is SGHRS, CDR2 YFSETQ, per germline. The CDR3 runs to 15 residues. CDR3 sequence: CASSLARGRGETQYF. The CDR3 coding sequence is TGCGCCAGCAGCTTGGCTAGGGGGCGGGGAGAGACCCAGTACTTC.

This clone was detected only a few times. This chain joins TRBV9 and TRBJ2-5, with TRBD1 matching 8 bases. V dropped 3 bases and J dropped 2; count of bases not matched to a gene: 6. The CDR3 is made up of 15 amino acids. Germline V lookup: CDR1 SGDLS, CDR2 YYNGEE. The CDR3 nucleotides are TGTGCCAGCAGCGCCGGACAGGGACGGCAAGAGACCCAGTACTTC. Its translation is CASSAGQGRQETQYF.